This T cell receptor (beta chain) appears in the sequencing data of a study of technical replicates of blood from a handful of donors. Trimming cost V 2 bases and J 5 bases; bases outside gene matches: 6. The length of the CDR3 is 15 residues. The V gene's germline CDR1 is MDHEN and CDR2 SYDVKM. Profiled with immunoSEQ multiplex PCR; TCRdb holds only in-frame clones, not every one. The sample includes 90,000 to 100,000 clones, approximately 96% of them seen just once. This chain joins TRBV28 and TRBJ2-1; 7 bases fit TRBD2. The TCR sequence derives from a human donor in good health. Input material: T cells isolated from PBMCs. The CDR3 nucleotides read TGTGCCAGCAGTTTAGGGACTAAACGAAACAATGAGCAGTTCTTC. Translating it yields CASSLGTKRNNEQFF.